The count of the clone carrying this T cell receptor beta chain is one. Its antigen remains unidentified. The same CDR3 arises from other DNA sequences in this sample as well. This sample was taken from a study of shared clonotypes between healthy human individuals. The CDR3 extends over 13 amino acids. Trimming removed 3 bases from V and 6 bases from J, with 9 bases in between. CDR1 is SNHLY, CDR2 FYNNEI, per germline. Study conclusions and caveats: Naive CD4 clonotype sharing across a few donors was around 5.5%. Some clonotypes were shared by all four sorted-subset donors, while others were not shared. The non-shared ones had lower generation probabilities than the shared ones.

Several immunoSEQ 96-well plates shared each subset's DNA, each plate a replicate. Measured with immunoSEQ multiplex PCR; TCRdb has only the in-frame clones, and not every one. The table records 740,000 or so clones, approximately 73% of them present only once. The sequence derives from a woman aged 25 to 39 in good health. Input material: memory CD4+ T cells sorted from blood. Subset indicated: CD45RA-negative fraction. The chain carries TRBV2 and TRBJ2-1; the D is unclear. As DNA, the CDR3 is TGTGCCAGCAGTGAGCTAGTGGGCAATGAGCAGTTCTTC. Its protein product is CASSELVGNEQFF.